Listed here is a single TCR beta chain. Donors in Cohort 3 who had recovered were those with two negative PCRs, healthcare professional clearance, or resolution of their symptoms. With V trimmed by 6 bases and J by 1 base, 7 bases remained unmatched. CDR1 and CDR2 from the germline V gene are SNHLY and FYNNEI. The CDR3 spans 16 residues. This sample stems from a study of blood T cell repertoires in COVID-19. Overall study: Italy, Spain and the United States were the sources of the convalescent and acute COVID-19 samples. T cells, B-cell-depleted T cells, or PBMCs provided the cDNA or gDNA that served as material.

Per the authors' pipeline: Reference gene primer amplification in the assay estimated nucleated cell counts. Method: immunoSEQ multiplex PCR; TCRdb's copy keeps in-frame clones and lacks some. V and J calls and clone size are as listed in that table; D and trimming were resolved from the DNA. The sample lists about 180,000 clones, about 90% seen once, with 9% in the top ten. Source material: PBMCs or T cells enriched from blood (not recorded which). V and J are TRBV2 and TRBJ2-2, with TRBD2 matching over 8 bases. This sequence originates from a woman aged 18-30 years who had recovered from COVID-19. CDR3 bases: TGTGCCAGCAGGCGGATTACTAGCGGGAACACCGGGGAGCTGTTTTTT. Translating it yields CASRRITSGNTGELFF.